The source of this T cell receptor beta chain is a study of radiotherapy plus CTLA-4 blockade in lung cancer. Using immunoSEQ multiplex PCR, the repertoire was profiled, and TCRdb retains in-frame clones only, with some absent. Among about 43,000 clones listed, roughly 67% were seen once. The clonotype originates from a human donor with non-small cell lung cancer who had a partial response to radiotherapy plus ipilimumab. Specimen: peripheral blood, collected from a patient treated with radiotherapy plus ipilimumab.

Here the CDR3 DNA reads TGTGCCAGCAGCAGGACAGGTACGGGCAGGGATGAGCAGTTCTTC. Residues: CASSRTGTGRDEQFF. V and J are TRBV6-5 and TRBJ2-1; 7 nucleotides align to TRBD1. Germline values: CDR1 MNHEY, CDR2 SVGAGI. With 6 bases clipped from V and 8 bases from J, the junction kept 13 bases outside the gene matches. The CDR3 loop spans 15 amino acids.